A selection of T cell receptor beta chains follows, all from one sample in a study of T cells after yellow fever vaccination. TCRdb fed the 5' RACE reads into MiXCR, producing one record per CDR3 protein. The table lists a few hundred thousand distinct CDR3 sequences, 3% to 4.5% of them singletons. Here the sequenced sample was PBMCs, taken 5 days after the yellow fever booster vaccination. All receptors derive from a man aged 18 to 29 who received the YFV17D yellow fever vaccine. Each CDR3 is given with its conserved first and last residue. A D gene is named only where the DNA matches it firmly. Expanded clones are given a class, and other clones once, few, many or no size at all.

j_call: TRBJ2-3; cdr3_length: 17; d_call: TRBD2; v_call: TRBV20-1; clone_size: .; cdr3_aa: CSARALTSGTSTDTQYF; cdr3_nt: TGCAGTGCTAGAGCTCTGACTAGCGGGACAAGCACAGATACGCAGTATTTT
j_call: TRBJ1-6; cdr3_length: 15; d_call: .; v_call: TRBV19; clone_size: few; cdr3_aa: CASRTTGTRNSPLHF; cdr3_nt: TGTGCCAGTAGGACGACCGGGACAAGGAATTCACCCCTCCACTTT
j_call: TRBJ2-7; cdr3_length: 16; d_call: .; v_call: TRBV5-1; clone_size: .; cdr3_aa: CASQPFSGSPSYEQYF; cdr3_nt: TGCGCCAGCCAGCCCTTTTCAGGGTCGCCTTCCTACGAGCAGTACTTC
j_call: TRBJ2-5; cdr3_length: 13; d_call: TRBD1; v_call: TRBV7-3; clone_size: many; cdr3_aa: CASSTGTGETQYF; cdr3_nt: TGTGCCAGCAGCACCGGGACAGGCGAGACCCAGTACTTC
j_call: TRBJ2-5; cdr3_length: 15; d_call: TRBD2; v_call: TRBV4-3; clone_size: many; cdr3_aa: CASSQDLGGGETQYF; cdr3_nt: TGCGCCAGCAGCCAAGATCTGGGCGGGGGGGAGACCCAGTACTTC
j_call: TRBJ2-5; cdr3_length: 12; d_call: .; v_call: TRBV6-5; clone_size: many; cdr3_aa: CASRVGEETQYF; cdr3_nt: TGTGCCAGCAGGGTGGGAGAAGAGACCCAGTACTTC
j_call: TRBJ1-1; cdr3_length: 14; d_call: .; v_call: TRBV5-6; clone_size: few; cdr3_aa: CASSLVHPNTEAFF; cdr3_nt: TGTGCCAGCAGCTTGGTACACCCAAACACTGAAGCTTTCTTT
j_call: TRBJ2-6; cdr3_length: 15; d_call: .; v_call: TRBV7-9; clone_size: many; cdr3_aa: CASSLVPSGANVLTF; cdr3_nt: TGTGCCAGCAGCTTAGTACCCTCTGGGGCCAACGTCCTGACTTTC
j_call: TRBJ2-1; cdr3_length: 15; d_call: .; v_call: TRBV24-1; clone_size: .; cdr3_aa: CATSDEGPNYNEQFF; cdr3_nt: TGTGCCACCAGTGATGAGGGGCCTAACTACAATGAGCAGTTCTTC
j_call: TRBJ1-1; cdr3_length: 15; d_call: .; v_call: TRBV5-1; clone_size: .; cdr3_aa: CASSAIEGGNTEAFF; cdr3_nt: TGCGCCAGCAGCGCCATTGAAGGGGGGAACACTGAAGCTTTCTTT
j_call: TRBJ1-3; cdr3_length: 15; d_call: TRBD1; v_call: TRBV6-1; clone_size: few; cdr3_aa: CASSEGTGGGNTIYF; cdr3_nt: TGTGCCAGCAGTGAAGGGACAGGGGGGGGAAACACCATATATTTT
j_call: TRBJ2-7; cdr3_length: 16; d_call: .; v_call: TRBV7-6; clone_size: many; cdr3_aa: CASSPRIRGTSYEQYF; cdr3_nt: TGTGCCAGCAGCCCACGGATCCGGGGGACCTCCTACGAGCAGTACTTC
j_call: TRBJ2-1; cdr3_length: 14; d_call: .; v_call: TRBV30; clone_size: .; cdr3_aa: CAWNLGQGKIEQFF; cdr3_nt: TGTGCCTGGAATTTGGGTCAGGGAAAAATTGAGCAGTTCTTC
j_call: TRBJ1-4; cdr3_length: 15; d_call: .; v_call: TRBV5-1; clone_size: .; cdr3_aa: CASTLGTVANEKLFF; cdr3_nt: TGCGCCAGCACCCTAGGGACTGTCGCTAATGAAAAACTGTTTTTT
j_call: TRBJ1-4; cdr3_length: 14; d_call: .; v_call: TRBV16; clone_size: .; cdr3_aa: CASSQWGTNEKLFF; cdr3_nt: TGTGCCAGCAGCCAATGGGGGACGAATGAAAAACTGTTTTTT
j_call: TRBJ1-5; cdr3_length: 13; d_call: .; v_call: TRBV20-1; clone_size: few; cdr3_aa: CSASRGVNQPQHF; cdr3_nt: TGCAGTGCTAGTCGGGGAGTCAATCAGCCCCAGCATTTT
j_call: TRBJ1-2; cdr3_length: 15; d_call: .; v_call: TRBV18; clone_size: .; cdr3_aa: CASSPTQGGNYGDTF; cdr3_nt: TGTGCCAGCTCACCGACACAGGGAGGGAACTATGGCGACACCTTC
j_call: TRBJ1-5; cdr3_length: 17; d_call: TRBD1; v_call: TRBV7-9; clone_size: .; cdr3_aa: CASSFTRPGGSNQPQHF; cdr3_nt: TGTGCCAGCAGCTTCACTAGACCAGGGGGGTCCAATCAGCCCCAGCATTTT
j_call: TRBJ1-5; cdr3_length: 15; d_call: .; v_call: TRBV5-1; clone_size: .; cdr3_aa: CASSPSEGSNQPQHF; cdr3_nt: TGCGCCAGCAGCCCGTCGGAGGGAAGCAATCAGCCCCAGCATTTT
j_call: TRBJ2-1; cdr3_length: 15; d_call: .; v_call: TRBV5-4; clone_size: .; cdr3_aa: CASSKAGLPTNEQFF; cdr3_nt: TGTGCCAGCAGCAAGGCGGGACTTCCGACCAATGAGCAGTTCTTC
j_call: TRBJ2-3; cdr3_length: 13; d_call: .; v_call: TRBV29-1; clone_size: few; cdr3_aa: CSVPRPPGDTQYF; cdr3_nt: TGCAGCGTTCCACGCCCACCCGGGGATACGCAGTATTTT
j_call: TRBJ2-5; cdr3_length: 15; d_call: TRBD2; v_call: TRBV5-1; clone_size: few; cdr3_aa: CASSLSGGVQETQYF; cdr3_nt: TGCGCCAGCAGCTTGAGCGGGGGAGTCCAAGAGACCCAGTACTTC
j_call: TRBJ1-4; cdr3_length: 13; d_call: .; v_call: TRBV20-1; clone_size: .; cdr3_aa: CSASSGLGEKLFF; cdr3_nt: TGCAGTGCTAGTTCGGGGCTGGGGGAAAAACTGTTTTTT
j_call: TRBJ1-6; cdr3_length: 16; d_call: .; v_call: TRBV6-5; clone_size: many; cdr3_aa: CASSKQGLIENSPLHF; cdr3_nt: TGTGCCAGCAGTAAACAGGGTTTAATCGAGAATTCACCCCTCCACTTT
j_call: TRBJ2-3; cdr3_length: 16; d_call: .; v_call: TRBV5-1; clone_size: many; cdr3_aa: CASSLALLSGTDTQYF; cdr3_nt: TGCGCCAGCAGCTTGGCCCTTCTATCGGGCACAGATACGCAGTATTTT
j_call: TRBJ2-7; cdr3_length: 14; d_call: TRBD1; v_call: TRBV6-2/TRBV6-3; clone_size: .; cdr3_aa: CASSFRDRDDEQYF; cdr3_nt: TGTGCCAGCAGTTTCCGGGACAGGGACGACGAGCAGTACTTC
j_call: TRBJ1-6; cdr3_length: 14; d_call: TRBD1; v_call: TRBV12-3/TRBV12-4; clone_size: few; cdr3_aa: CASSGDSVNSPLHF; cdr3_nt: TGTGCCAGCAGTGGGGACAGCGTCAATTCACCCCTCCACTTT